These 27 T cell receptor beta chains were all obtained from the same sample, sequenced in a study of cytomegalovirus exposure and HLA in healthy donors. Primers included in the PCR were 60 Vbeta and 13 Jbeta primers. The data were produced by immunoSEQ multiplex PCR, yet TCRdb's version contains in-frame clones alone and is incomplete. Here the sample table reports about 130,000 clones. The sequencing input was PBMCs. These receptors originate from a woman aged 55-70 years in good health and CMV-seronegative.

The chain recombines TRBV29-1 with TRBJ2-3; 7 bases line up with TRBD1. CDR1 and CDR2 (germline): SQVTM, ANQGSEA. Germline trimming cut 7 bases from V and 0 bases from J; bases unmatched to any gene: 7. The CDR3 extends over 14 amino acids. The CDR3 DNA follows: TGCAGCGCCTGGGGGACAGAGAGCACAGATACGCAGTATTTT. Amino acids: CSAWGTESTDTQYF.

This chain joins TRBV29-1 and TRBJ2-3; 7 bases are a match to TRBD1. The CDR3 is made up of 13 amino acids. Losses at the gene ends were 5 bases for V and 0 bases for J; bases not matched to a gene: 2. From germline, CDR1 is SQVTM and CDR2 ANQGSEA. CDR3 nucleotide sequence: TGCAGCGTTACAGGGGATAGCACAGATACGCAGTATTTT. Protein product: CSVTGDSTDTQYF.

The V gene is TRBV18, the J gene TRBJ2-5, with 10 positions matching TRBD1. CDR3 length: 14 amino acids. With 5 bases clipped from V and 4 bases from J, the junction kept 4 bases outside the gene matches. Germline CDR1 and CDR2: KGHSH and LQKENI. CDR3 region: CASSGGQGRETQYF. The CDR3 DNA is TGTGCCAGCTCAGGGGGACAGGGGCGAGAGACCCAGTACTTC.

The CDR3 sequence is CASSEWGGGYTF. The CDR3 DNA reads TGTGCCAGCAGTGAATGGGGGGGCGGCTACACCTTC. The V gene is TRBV2, the J gene TRBJ1-2, with D tentatively TRBD1 (6 bases). Deletions cut 2 bases from V and 8 bases from J, with 9 bases between. The CDR3 spans 12 residues. Germline lookup yields CDR1 SNHLY and CDR2 FYNNEI. Complete variable domain (other parts from reference TRBV2 and TRBJ1-2): EPEVTQTPSHQVTQMGQEVILRCVPISNHLYFYWYRQILGQKVEFLVSFYNNEISEKSEIFDDQFSVERPDGSNFTLKIRSTKLEDSAMYFCASSEWGGGYTFGSGTRLTVV.

This sequence joins TRBV18 and TRBJ1-1, with 7 bases identical to TRBD1. This CDR3 has 15 residues. Germline CDR1 is KGHSH and CDR2 is LQKENI. Trimming cost V 4 bases and J 4 bases; bases outside gene matches: 9. This chain's CDR3 is CASSLRQGSGTEAFF. DNA of the CDR3: TGTGCCAGCTCACTTAGACAGGGTTCGGGCACTGAAGCTTTCTTT.

This chain joins TRBV28 and TRBJ2-5; the D gene is possibly TRBD1 (5 bases). The end of the DNA is better explained by TRBJ2-7, so the J call may be wrong. The CDR3 totals 18 residues. Germline loops: CDR1 MDHEN, CDR2 SYDVKM. The CDR3 region has the DNA TGTGCCAGCAGTACCCGACAGCTGACGGATAAGTCCCTCGGCGAGCAGTACTTC. It translates to CASSTRQLTDKSLGEQYF.

The chain uses TRBV28 and TRBJ1-2; 7 bases align to TRBD1. This CDR3 region has 15 residues. J was trimmed by 4 bases and V by 3 bases; bases with no gene match: 8. Germline assignment: CDR1 MDHEN and CDR2 SYDVKM. The CDR3 loop is CASSFRDSGLYGYTF. In DNA form, the CDR3 reads TGTGCCAGCAGTTTTCGGGACAGCGGCCTCTATGGCTACACCTTC.

This chain's CDR3 is CASAGGVSGENQPQHF. CDR3 DNA: TGTGCCAGCGCAGGGGGAGTGTCAGGAGAAAATCAGCCCCAGCATTTT. This chain connects TRBV27 to TRBJ1-5; 7 bases map to TRBD1. V dropped 8 bases and J dropped 4; count of bases not matched to a gene: 14. The CDR3 covers 16 residues. The germline V gene encodes CDR1 MNHEY and CDR2 SMNVEV (reference sequence).

The V gene is TRBV4-1, the J gene TRBJ2-2; maybe TRBD1 (5 bases). V was clipped by 0 bases and J by 3 bases, with 14 bases between them. The CDR3 consists of 17 residues. CDR1 is MGHRA, CDR2 YSYEKL, per germline. The CDR3 reads CASSQDKGGAYTGELFF. CDR3 sequence (DNA): TGCGCCAGCAGCCAAGATAAGGGTGGGGCCTACACCGGGGAGCTGTTTTTT.

As to this clone: The same CDR3 arises from other DNA sequences in this sample as well. The chain combines TRBV7-9 with TRBJ2-3; D is ambiguous. The CDR3 covers 11 residues. V was cut by 5 bases and J by 7 bases, with 7 bases left in between. Germline loops: CDR1 SEHNR, CDR2 FQNEAQ (reference sequence). The CDR3 DNA reads TGTGCCAGCAGCCTTAGCAATACGCAGTATTTT. Protein sequence: CASSLSNTQYF.

The rearrangement uses TRBV7-9 and TRBJ1-1; perhaps TRBD1 as D (5 bases). The CDR3 loop spans 18 amino acids. In germline, CDR1 is SEHNR, CDR2 FQNEAQ (reference sequence). V lost 5 bases, J lost 1 base, and 23 bases lay in between. Written as DNA, the CDR3 is TGTGCCAGCAGCCCAACCGATGGTCGACAGTACTCGAACACTGAAGCTTTCTTT. Protein sequence: CASSPTDGRQYSNTEAFF.

The chain has TRBV28 and TRBJ1-4; tentatively, D is TRBD1 (5 bases). This CDR3 contains 15 residues. Germline CDR1 and CDR2: MDHEN and SYDVKM. Trimming pared 4 bases from V and 5 bases from J, leaving 14 bases between. The CDR3 sequence is CASSSRQRRNEKLFF. The DNA for the CDR3 is TGTGCCAGCAGTTCTCGACAGAGAAGGAATGAAAAACTGTTTTTT.

The chain links TRBV28 to TRBJ1-2; no clear D. CDR3 length: 14 amino acids. Germline V CDR1 and CDR2: MDHEN, SYDVKM. V lost 4 bases and J lost 7, with 16 bases in between. CDR3: CASSSPERASGYTF. CDR3 DNA sequence: TGTGCCAGCAGTTCACCTGAGAGGGCGAGTGGCTACACCTTC.

This chain connects TRBV5-8 to TRBJ2-5; D gene unclear. V was cut by 2 bases and J by 5 bases, with 4 bases left in between. Germline values: CDR1 SGHTS, CDR2 YDEGEE. The CDR3 has 11 amino acids. The CDR3 loop reads CASSFGETQYF. DNA of the CDR3: TGTGCCAGCAGCTTCGGGGAGACCCAGTACTTC. The entire variable domain, with the rest obtained from reference TRBV5-8 and TRBJ2-5, is as follows: EAGVTQSPTHLIKTRGQQATLRCSPISGHTSVYWYQQALGLGLQFLLWYDEGEERNRGNFPPRFSGRQFPNYSSELNVNALELEDSALYLCASSFGETQYFGPGTRLLVL.

V is TRBV29-1 and J is TRBJ2-7, with a weak D call TRBD1 (5 bases). The germline V and J ends were trimmed by 7 bases and 3 bases, with 10 bases remaining between them. This CDR3 region has 11 residues. Germline loops: CDR1 SQVTM, CDR2 ANQGSEA. CDR3 nucleotides: TGCAGCGCTGGGGCGATCTACGAGCAGTACTTC. Its translation: CSAGAIYEQYF.

The DNA of the CDR3 is TGCGCCAGCAGCTTGGATGGGACAGGGGAAACTGAAGCTTTCTTT. Amino acids: CASSLDGTGETEAFF. The gene calls are TRBV5-1 and TRBJ1-1; 10 nucleotides line up with TRBD1. The germline gives CDR1 SGHRS, CDR2 YFSETQ. The trim removed 0 bases at V and 5 bases at J, leaving 4 bases unmatched. The CDR3 has 15 amino acids.

This chain joins TRBV7-8 and TRBJ1-2; unclear D gene. V was cut by 4 bases and J by 3 bases, with 12 bases left in between. CDR3 size: 14 residues. Germline values: CDR1 SGHVS, CDR2 FQNEAQ. CDR3 amino acids: CASSSRLDYYGYTF. The CDR3 bases are TGTGCCAGCAGCTCCAGACTAGACTACTATGGCTACACCTTC.

The V call is TRBV5-4, the J call TRBJ1-3; D is undetermined. The CDR3 is 13 amino acids. The germline CDR1 and CDR2 sequences are SGHNT and YYREEE (reference sequence). V gave up 6 bases and J gave up 4 bases, with 11 bases separating them. CDR3 in amino acids: CASTTGFGNTIYF. The CDR3 DNA is TGTGCCAGCACCACGGGGTTCGGAAACACCATATATTTT.

With regard to this clone: This likely comes from a read error, as the CDR3 has no conserved phenylalanine or tryptophan at its end. The chain joins TRBV18 to TRBJ2-7; D may be TRBD1 (5 bases). Germline V gene lookup returns CDR1 KGHSH and CDR2 LQKENI. Trimming left V 2 bases short and J 5 bases short, with 10 bases between. This CDR3 contains 13 residues. The CDR3 DNA is TGTGCCAGCTCACCAACGAACAGGAACGAGCAGTACCTC. Translation gives CASSPTNRNEQYL.

The rearrangement links TRBV5-1 to TRBJ1-3, with D unclear. This CDR3 spans 14 amino acids. Trimming removed 0 bases from V and 2 bases from J, with 6 bases in between. CDR1 SGHRS and CDR2 YFSETQ come from the germline V gene. CDR3 amino acids: CASSLGRAGNTIYF. CDR3 in DNA: TGCGCCAGCAGCTTGGGGAGGGCTGGAAACACCATATATTTT.

V gene TRBV5-1 combines with J gene TRBJ2-2, with a possible D match to TRBD2 (7 bases). Trimming removed 1 base at V and 0 bases at J, with 13 bases between. The CDR3 covers 17 residues. Per the germline V gene, CDR1 is SGHRS and CDR2 is YFSETQ. CDR3 region: CASSLPGGTTNTGELFF. As DNA, the CDR3 is TGCGCCAGCAGCTTGCCCGGGGGGACAACGAACACCGGGGAGCTGTTTTTT.

CDR3 DNA sequence: TGCGCCAGCAGCTTGGTAGGTAGCGGGAACACCGGGGAGCTGTTTTTT. Translation gives CASSLVGSGNTGELFF. The chain carries TRBV5-1 and TRBJ2-2, with D possibly being TRBD2 (6 bases). The V end was cut by 0 bases, the J end by 1 base, with 10 bases between. The germline gives CDR1 SGHRS, CDR2 YFSETQ. The CDR3 spans 16 residues.

The chain links TRBV2 to TRBJ1-2, with 10 bases fitting TRBD1. The CDR3 covers 14 residues. Per the germline V gene, CDR1 is SNHLY and CDR2 is FYNNEI. V was clipped by 6 bases and J by 5 bases; unmatched bases: 6. The CDR3 nucleotides are TGTGCCAGCAGCGCGGACAGGGGGAAGTATGGCTACACCTTC. This sequence encodes CASSADRGKYGYTF.

The rearrangement links TRBV23-1 to TRBJ2-2; 8 bases line up with TRBD1. Being an ORF, TRBV23-1 has a function that is uncertain. V lost 3 bases and J lost 1; bases outside the gene matches: 19. The CDR3 is 21 amino acids. This chain's CDR3 is CASSQLRDRKNSSRNTGELFF. CDR3 nucleotide sequence: TGCGCCAGCAGTCAGCTCCGGGACAGGAAAAACTCCAGTCGGAACACCGGGGAGCTGTTTTTT.

This rearrangement joins TRBV5-1 to TRBJ1-1; D not resolved. CDR3 length: 15 residues. V lost 4 bases to trimming and J lost 1 base, with 14 bases between them. The V gene's germline CDR1 is SGHRS and CDR2 YFSETQ. This CDR3 reads CASSASTTPNTEAFF. The CDR3 nucleotides read TGCGCCAGCAGCGCCTCAACAACGCCGAACACTGAAGCTTTCTTT.

As to this clone: Sequence at one end of the junction differs from germline and may be a read error. This sequence joins TRBV4-1 and TRBJ2-5, with 9 bases that match TRBD2. Per germline, CDR1 MGHRA and CDR2 YSYEKL. The CDR3 is 14 amino acids. The chain's CDR3 is CASSQELAGDGQDF. The CDR3 coding sequence is TGCGCCAGCAGCCAAGAATTAGCGGGAGATGGGCAGGACTTC.

J is TRBJ1-2 and V is TRBV19, with D tentatively TRBD1 (6 bases). Per the germline V gene, CDR1 is LNHDA and CDR2 is SQIVND (reference sequence). V was pared by 6 bases and J by 7 bases, with 21 bases between. The length of the CDR3 is 15 residues. CDR3 in DNA: TGTGCCAGTAGCCCAGGTTTTACAGGGACGGTTGGCTACACCTTC. Its translation: CASSPGFTGTVGYTF. Full variable domain (missing parts from reference TRBV19 and TRBJ1-2): DGGITQSPKYLFRKEGQNVTLSCEQNLNHDAMYWYRQDPGQGLRLIYYSQIVNDFQKGDIAEGYSVSREKKESFPLTVTSAQKNPTAFYLCASSPGFTGTVGYTFGSGTRLTVV.